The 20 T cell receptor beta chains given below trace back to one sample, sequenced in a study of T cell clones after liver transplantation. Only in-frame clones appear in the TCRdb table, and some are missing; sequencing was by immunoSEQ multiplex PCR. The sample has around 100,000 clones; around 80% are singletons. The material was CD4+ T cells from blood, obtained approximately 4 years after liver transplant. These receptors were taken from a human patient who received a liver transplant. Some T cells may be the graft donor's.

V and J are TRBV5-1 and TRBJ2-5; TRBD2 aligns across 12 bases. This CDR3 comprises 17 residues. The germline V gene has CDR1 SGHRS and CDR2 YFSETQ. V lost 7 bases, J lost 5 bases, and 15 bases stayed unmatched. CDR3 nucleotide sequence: TGCGCCAGCCAACCTTCTAGCGGGAGGGCCTTGGGTGAGACCCAGTACTTC. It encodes CASQPSSGRALGETQYF. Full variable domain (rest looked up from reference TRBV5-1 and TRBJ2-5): KAGVTQTPRYLIKTRGQQVTLSCSPISGHRSVSWYQQTPGQGLQFLFEYFSETQRNKGNFPGRFSGRQFSNSRSEMNVSTLELGDSALYLCASQPSSGRALGETQYFGPGTRLLVL.

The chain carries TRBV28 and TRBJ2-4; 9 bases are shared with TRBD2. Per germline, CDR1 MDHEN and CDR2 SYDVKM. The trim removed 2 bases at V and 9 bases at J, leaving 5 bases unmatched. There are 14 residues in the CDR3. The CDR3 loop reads CASSLGTSYVIQYF. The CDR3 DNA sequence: TGTGCCAGCAGTTTAGGGACTAGCTATGTCATTCAGTACTTC.

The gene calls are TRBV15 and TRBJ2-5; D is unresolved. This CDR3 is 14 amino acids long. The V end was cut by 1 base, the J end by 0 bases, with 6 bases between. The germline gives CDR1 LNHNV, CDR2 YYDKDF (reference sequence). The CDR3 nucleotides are TGTGCCACCAGCAGAGGGGTAAACCAAGAGACCCAGTACTTC. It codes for CATSRGVNQETQYF.

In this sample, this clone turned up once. CDR3 region: CASSLDRRLAEAFF. In DNA, the CDR3 is TGCGCCAGCAGCTTGGATCGGAGGTTGGCTGAAGCTTTCTTT. The chain joins TRBV5-1 to TRBJ1-1; D gene uncertain. The CDR3 has 14 amino acids. Germline V CDR1 and CDR2: SGHRS, YFSETQ. V shed 0 bases and J shed 6 bases, with 12 bases lying between them.

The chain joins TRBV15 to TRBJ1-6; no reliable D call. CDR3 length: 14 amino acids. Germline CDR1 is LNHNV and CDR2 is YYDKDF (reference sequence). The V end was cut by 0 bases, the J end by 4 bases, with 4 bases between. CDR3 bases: TGTGCCACCAGCAGAGAACTTTATAATTCACCCCTCCACTTT. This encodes CATSRELYNSPLHF. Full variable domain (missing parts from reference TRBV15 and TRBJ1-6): DAMVIQNPRYQVTQFGKPVTLSCSQTLNHNVMYWYQQKSSQAPKLLFHYYDKDFNNEADTPDNFQSRRPNTSFCFLDIRSPGLGDTAMYLCATSRELYNSPLHFGNGTRLTVT.

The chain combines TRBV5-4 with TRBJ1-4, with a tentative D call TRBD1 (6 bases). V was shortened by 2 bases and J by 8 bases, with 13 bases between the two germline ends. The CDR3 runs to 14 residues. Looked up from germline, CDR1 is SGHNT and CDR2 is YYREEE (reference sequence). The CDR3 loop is CASSLRGGDEKLFF. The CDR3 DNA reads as TGTGCCAGCAGCTTACGAGGGGGGGACGAAAAACTGTTTTTT.

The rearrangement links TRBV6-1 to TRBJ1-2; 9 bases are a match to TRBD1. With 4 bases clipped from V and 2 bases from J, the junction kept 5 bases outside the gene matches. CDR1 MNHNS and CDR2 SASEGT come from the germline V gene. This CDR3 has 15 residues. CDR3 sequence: CASSVQGAMNYGYTF. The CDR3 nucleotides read TGTGCCAGCAGTGTACAGGGGGCGATGAACTATGGCTACACCTTC.

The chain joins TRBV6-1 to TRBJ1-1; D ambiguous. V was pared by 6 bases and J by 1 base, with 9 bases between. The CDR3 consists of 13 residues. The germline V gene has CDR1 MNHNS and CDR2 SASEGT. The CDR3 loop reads CASSWTENTEAFF. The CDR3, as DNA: TGTGCCAGCAGCTGGACCGAGAACACTGAAGCTTTCTTT.

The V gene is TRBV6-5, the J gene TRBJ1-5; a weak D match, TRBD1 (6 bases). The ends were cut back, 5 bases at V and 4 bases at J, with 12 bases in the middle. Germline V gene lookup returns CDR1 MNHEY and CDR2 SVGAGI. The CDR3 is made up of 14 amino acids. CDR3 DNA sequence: TGTGCCAGCAGTCTACAGGGCTCTAATCAGCCCCAGCATTTT. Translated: CASSLQGSNQPQHF.

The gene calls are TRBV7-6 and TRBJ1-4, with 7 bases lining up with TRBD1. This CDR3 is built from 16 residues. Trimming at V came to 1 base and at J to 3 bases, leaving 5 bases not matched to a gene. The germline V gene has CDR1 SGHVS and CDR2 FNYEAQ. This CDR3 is CASSLGRQGPNEKLFF. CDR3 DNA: TGTGCCAGCAGCTTAGGGAGACAGGGCCCTAATGAAAAACTGTTTTTT.

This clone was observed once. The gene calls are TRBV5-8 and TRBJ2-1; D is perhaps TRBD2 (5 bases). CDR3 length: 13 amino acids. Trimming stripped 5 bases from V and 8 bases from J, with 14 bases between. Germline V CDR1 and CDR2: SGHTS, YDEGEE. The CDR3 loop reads CASRSGNRYEQFF. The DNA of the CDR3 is TGTGCCAGCAGAAGCGGAAACAGATATGAGCAGTTCTTC.

CDR3 DNA: TGTGCCAGCAGCTTAGAACGCTCCACAGATACGCAGTATTTT. Translating gives CASSLERSTDTQYF. This rearrangement joins TRBV7-8 to TRBJ2-3; D call uncertain. Germline V lookup: CDR1 SGHVS, CDR2 FQNEAQ. V lost 1 base and J lost 2, with 7 bases in between. This CDR3 is built from 14 residues.

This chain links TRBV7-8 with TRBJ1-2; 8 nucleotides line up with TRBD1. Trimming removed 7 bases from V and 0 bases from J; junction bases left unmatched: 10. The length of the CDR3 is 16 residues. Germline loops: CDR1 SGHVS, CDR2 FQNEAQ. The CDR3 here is CASTLLRQGTNYGYTF. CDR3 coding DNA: TGTGCCAGCACCCTTCTGCGACAGGGGACTAACTATGGCTACACCTTC.

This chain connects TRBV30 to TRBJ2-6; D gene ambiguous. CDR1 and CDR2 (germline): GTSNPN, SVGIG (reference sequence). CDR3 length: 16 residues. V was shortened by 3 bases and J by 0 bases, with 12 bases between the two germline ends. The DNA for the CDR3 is TGTGCCTGGAGCACGGGTTTCGTCTCTGGGGCCAACGTCCTGACTTTC. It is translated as CAWSTGFVSGANVLTF.

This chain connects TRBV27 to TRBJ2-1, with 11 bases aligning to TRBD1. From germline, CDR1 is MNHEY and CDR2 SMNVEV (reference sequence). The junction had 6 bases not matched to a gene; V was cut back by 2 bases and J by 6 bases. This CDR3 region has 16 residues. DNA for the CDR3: TGTGCCAGCAGTTTACGCGCCGGGACAGGGGGCAATGAGCAGTTCTTC. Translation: CASSLRAGTGGNEQFF.

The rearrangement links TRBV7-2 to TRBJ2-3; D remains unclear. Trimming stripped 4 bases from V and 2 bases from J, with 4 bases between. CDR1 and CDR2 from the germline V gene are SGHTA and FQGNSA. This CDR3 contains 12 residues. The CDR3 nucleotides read TGTGCCAGCAGCTCTATCACAGATACGCAGTATTTT. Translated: CASSSITDTQYF.

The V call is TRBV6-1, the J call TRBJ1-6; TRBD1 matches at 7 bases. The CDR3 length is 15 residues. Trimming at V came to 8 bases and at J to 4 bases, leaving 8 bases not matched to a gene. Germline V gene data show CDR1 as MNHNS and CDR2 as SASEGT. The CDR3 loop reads CASLSGTDYNSPLHF. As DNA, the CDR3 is TGTGCCAGCTTATCTGGGACAGATTATAATTCACCCCTCCACTTT.

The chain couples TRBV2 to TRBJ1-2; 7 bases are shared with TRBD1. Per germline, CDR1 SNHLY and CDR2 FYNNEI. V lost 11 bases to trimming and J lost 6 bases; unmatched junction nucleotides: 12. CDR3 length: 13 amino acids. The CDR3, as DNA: TGTGCCTCAAACAGGGGTGAGAAGAATGGCTACACCTTC. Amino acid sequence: CASNRGEKNGYTF.

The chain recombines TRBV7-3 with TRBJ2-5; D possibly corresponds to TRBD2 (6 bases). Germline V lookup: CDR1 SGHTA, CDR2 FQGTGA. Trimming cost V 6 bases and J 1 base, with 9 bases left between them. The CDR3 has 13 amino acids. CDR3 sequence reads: CASSTGSQETQYF. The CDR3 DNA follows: TGTGCCAGCAGTACCGGGAGCCAAGAGACCCAGTACTTC. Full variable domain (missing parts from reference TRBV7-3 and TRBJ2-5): GAGVSQTPSNKVTEKGKYVELRCDPISGHTALYWYRQSLGQGPEFLIYFQGTGAADDSGLPNDRFFAVRPEGSVSTLKIQRTERGDSAVYLCASSTGSQETQYFGPGTRLLVL.

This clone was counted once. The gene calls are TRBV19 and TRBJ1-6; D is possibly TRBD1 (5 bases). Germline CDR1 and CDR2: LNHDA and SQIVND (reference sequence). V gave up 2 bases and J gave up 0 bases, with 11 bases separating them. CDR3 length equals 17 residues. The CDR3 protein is CASSIPPGSSYNSPLHF. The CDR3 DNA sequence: TGTGCCAGTAGTATACCACCAGGGAGCTCCTATAATTCACCCCTCCACTTT. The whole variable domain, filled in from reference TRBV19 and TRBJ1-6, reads DGGITQSPKYLFRKEGQNVTLSCEQNLNHDAMYWYRQDPGQGLRLIYYSQIVNDFQKGDIAEGYSVSREKKESFPLTVTSAQKNPTAFYLCASSIPPGSSYNSPLHFGNGTRLTVT.